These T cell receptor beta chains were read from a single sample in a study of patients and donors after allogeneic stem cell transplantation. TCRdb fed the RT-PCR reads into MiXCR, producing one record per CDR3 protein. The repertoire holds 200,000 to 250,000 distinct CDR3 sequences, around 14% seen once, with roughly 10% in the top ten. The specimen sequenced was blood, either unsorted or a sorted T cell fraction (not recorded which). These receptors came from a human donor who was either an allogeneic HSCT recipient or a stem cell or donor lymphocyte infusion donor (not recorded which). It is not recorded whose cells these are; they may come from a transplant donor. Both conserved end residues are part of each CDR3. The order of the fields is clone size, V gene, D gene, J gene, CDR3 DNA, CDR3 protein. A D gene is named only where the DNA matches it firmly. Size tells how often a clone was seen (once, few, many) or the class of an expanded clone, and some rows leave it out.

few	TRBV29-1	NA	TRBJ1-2	TGCAGCGGCGTCCTCAGGGGCGGCTATGGCTACACCTTC	CSGVLRGGYGYTF
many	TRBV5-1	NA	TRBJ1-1	TGCGCCAGCAGCCCCACAATGGTGGGCGCTGAAGCTTTCTTT	CASSPTMVGAEAFF
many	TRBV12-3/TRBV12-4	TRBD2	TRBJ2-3	TGTGCCAGCAGAAATAGCGGAGGGAGGGTCGATACGCAGTATTTT	CASRNSGGRVDTQYF
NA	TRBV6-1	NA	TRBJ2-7	TGTGCCAGCACCCCTATGGACGGGAGCTCCTACGAGCAGTACTTC	CASTPMDGSSYEQYF
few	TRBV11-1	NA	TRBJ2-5	TGTGCCAGCAGCACCAGGGGGGGTGGCAGGGAGACCCAGTACTTC	CASSTRGGGRETQYF
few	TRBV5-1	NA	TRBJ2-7	TGCGCCAGCGCCTACACAGGCAGCTCCTACGAGCAGTACTTC	CASAYTGSSYEQYF
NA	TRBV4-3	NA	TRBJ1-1	TGCGCCAGCAGCCAAGATCATCGGGGGCACAAACCGCCTGAAGCTTTCTTT	CASSQDHRGHKPPEAFF
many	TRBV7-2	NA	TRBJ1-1	TGTGCCAGCAGCTATTCCCCACAGGGTACTGAAGCTTTCTTT	CASSYSPQGTEAFF
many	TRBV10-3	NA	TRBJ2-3	TGTGCCATCAATCCGGACGGCGGCGGGGCCGCTACGCAGTATTTT	CAINPDGGGAATQYF
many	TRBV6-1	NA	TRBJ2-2	TGTGCCAGCAGACCGAATTCACCCGGGGCGAACACCGGGGAGCTGTTTTTT	CASRPNSPGANTGELFF
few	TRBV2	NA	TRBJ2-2	TGTGCCAGCAGTGTGCGGATCGCGAACACCGGGGAGCTGTTTTTT	CASSVRIANTGELFF
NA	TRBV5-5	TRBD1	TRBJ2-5	TGTGCCAGCAGCTCCCGGACAGGCGATTTTCAAGAGACCCAGTACTTC	CASSSRTGDFQETQYF
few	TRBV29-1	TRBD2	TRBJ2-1	TGCAGCGTTGAATGGCGGGAGCCAGGAATTTACAATGAGCAGTTCTTC	CSVEWREPGIYNEQFF